This section outlines one T cell receptor beta chain sequence together with its context. The sample is drawn from a study of blood T cell repertoires in COVID-19. About the study: Researchers got acute and convalescent COVID-19 samples from the United States, Italy and Spain. PBMCs, B-cell-depleted T cells, or T cells provided the cDNA or gDNA that made up the material.

In the original workflow: It was from reference gene primer amplification that nucleated cell counts were estimated. Clones were sequenced by immunoSEQ multiplex PCR, and TCRdb holds only the in-frame ones, with some missing. V and J calls and clone size are as listed in that table; D and trimming were resolved from the DNA. The sample contains some 41,000 clones, approximately 86% of which appear only once. CDR1 LNHNV and CDR2 YYDKDF come from the germline V gene (reference sequence). The J segment lost 5 bases and the V segment lost 0 bases, leaving 9 bases of the junction unmatched. There are 17 residues in the CDR3.

The rearrangement joins TRBV15 to TRBJ2-1; TRBD2 matches 8 bases. Sample: peripheral blood. The receptor was isolated from a man aged 40-49 years with active COVID-19. CDR3 DNA: TGTGCCACCAGCAGAGATAACACGGGAGGGGGAAACAATGAGCAGTTCTTC. It codes for CATSRDNTGGGNNEQFF.